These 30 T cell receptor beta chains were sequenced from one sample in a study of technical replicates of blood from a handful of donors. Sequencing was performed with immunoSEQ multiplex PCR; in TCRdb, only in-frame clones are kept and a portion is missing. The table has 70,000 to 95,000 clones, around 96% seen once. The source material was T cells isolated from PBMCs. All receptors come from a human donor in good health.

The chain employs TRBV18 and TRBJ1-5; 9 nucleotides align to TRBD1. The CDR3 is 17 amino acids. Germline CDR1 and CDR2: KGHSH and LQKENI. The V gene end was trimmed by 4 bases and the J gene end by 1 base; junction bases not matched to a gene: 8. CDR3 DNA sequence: TGTGCCAGCTCACGACGACAGGGGGGCGACAGCAATCAGCCCCAGCATTTT. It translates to CASSRRQGGDSNQPQHF.

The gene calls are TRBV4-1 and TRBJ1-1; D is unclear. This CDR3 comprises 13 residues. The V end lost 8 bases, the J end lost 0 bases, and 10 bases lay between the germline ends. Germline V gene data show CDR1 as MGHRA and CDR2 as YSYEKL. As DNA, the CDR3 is TGCGCCAGCTGCCTTGGCTTGAACACTGAAGCTTTCTTT. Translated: CASCLGLNTEAFF.

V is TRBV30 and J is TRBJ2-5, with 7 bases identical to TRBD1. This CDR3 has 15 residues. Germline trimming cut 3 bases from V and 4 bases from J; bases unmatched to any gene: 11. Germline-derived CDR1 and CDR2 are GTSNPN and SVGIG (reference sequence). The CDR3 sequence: CAWRPMTGWPETQYF. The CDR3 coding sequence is TGTGCCTGGAGACCCATGACAGGGTGGCCAGAGACCCAGTACTTC.

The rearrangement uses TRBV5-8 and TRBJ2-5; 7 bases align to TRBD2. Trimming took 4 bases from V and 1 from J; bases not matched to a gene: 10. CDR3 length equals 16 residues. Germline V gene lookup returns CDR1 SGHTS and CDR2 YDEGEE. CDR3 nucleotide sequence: TGTGCCAGCAGCCTCGGGGTAGCGGGCCTCCAAGAGACCCAGTACTTC. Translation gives CASSLGVAGLQETQYF.

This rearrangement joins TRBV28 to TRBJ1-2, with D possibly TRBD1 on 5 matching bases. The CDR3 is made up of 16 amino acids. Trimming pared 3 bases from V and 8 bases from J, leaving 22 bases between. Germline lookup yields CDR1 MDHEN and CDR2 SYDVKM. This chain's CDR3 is CASSFPGAGGGGGYTF. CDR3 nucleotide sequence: TGTGCCAGCAGTTTCCCCGGTGCGGGGGGAGGTGGAGGCTACACCTTC.

CDR3 residues: CASREGAVNTEAFF. The DNA of the CDR3 is TGTGCCAGCAGAGAGGGGGCGGTGAACACTGAAGCTTTCTTT. The chain is built from TRBV6-5 and TRBJ1-1, with TRBD1 identical over 7 bases. Germline-derived CDR1 and CDR2 are MNHEY and SVGAGI. The length of the CDR3 is 14 residues. The V segment lost 6 bases and the J segment 0 bases; nucleotides outside the gene matches: 4.

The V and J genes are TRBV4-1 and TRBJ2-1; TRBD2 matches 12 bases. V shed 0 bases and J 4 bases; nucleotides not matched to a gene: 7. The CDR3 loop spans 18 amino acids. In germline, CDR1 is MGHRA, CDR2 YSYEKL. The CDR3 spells CASSQDTFGLAGYNEQFF. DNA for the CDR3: TGCGCCAGCAGCCAAGACACATTTGGACTAGCGGGATACAATGAGCAGTTCTTC.

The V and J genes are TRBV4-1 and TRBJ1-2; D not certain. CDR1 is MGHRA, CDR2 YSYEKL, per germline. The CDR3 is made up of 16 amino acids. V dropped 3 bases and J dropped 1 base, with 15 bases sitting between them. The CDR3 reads CASSQDQVRDNYGYTF. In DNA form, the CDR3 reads TGCGCCAGCAGCCAGGACCAAGTGAGGGATAACTATGGCTACACCTTC.

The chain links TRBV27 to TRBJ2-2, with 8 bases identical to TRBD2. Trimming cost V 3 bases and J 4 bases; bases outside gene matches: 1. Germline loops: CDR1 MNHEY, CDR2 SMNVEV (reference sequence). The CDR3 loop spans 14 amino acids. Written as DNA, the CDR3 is TGTGCCAGCAGTTTCGGGAGGGCCACCGGGGAGCTGTTTTTT. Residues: CASSFGRATGELFF.

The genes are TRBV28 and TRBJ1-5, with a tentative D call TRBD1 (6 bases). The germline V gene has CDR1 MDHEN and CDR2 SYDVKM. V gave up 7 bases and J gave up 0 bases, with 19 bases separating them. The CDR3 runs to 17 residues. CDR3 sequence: CASTITGHIYSNQPQHF. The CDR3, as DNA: TGTGCCAGCACAATAACGGGACATATATATAGCAATCAGCCCCAGCATTTT.

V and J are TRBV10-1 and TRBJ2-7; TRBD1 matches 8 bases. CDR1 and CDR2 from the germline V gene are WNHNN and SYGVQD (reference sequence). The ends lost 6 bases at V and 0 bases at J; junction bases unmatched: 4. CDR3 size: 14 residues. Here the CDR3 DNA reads TGCGCCAGCAGGGCCGGGACAGGCTCCTACGAGCAGTACTTC. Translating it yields CASRAGTGSYEQYF.

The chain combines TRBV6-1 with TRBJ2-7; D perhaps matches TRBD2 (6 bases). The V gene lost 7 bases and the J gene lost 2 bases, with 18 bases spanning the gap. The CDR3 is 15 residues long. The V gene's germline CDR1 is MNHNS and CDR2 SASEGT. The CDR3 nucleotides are TGTGCCAGCACCATTAGGCCGGCGGGAACCTACGAGCAGTACTTC. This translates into CASTIRPAGTYEQYF.

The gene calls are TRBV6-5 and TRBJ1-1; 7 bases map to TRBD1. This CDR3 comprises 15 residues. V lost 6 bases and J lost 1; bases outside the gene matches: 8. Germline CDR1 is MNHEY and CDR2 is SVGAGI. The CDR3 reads CASSRGGQPNTEAFF. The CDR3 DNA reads TGTGCCAGCAGCCGGGGGGGACAGCCGAACACTGAAGCTTTCTTT.

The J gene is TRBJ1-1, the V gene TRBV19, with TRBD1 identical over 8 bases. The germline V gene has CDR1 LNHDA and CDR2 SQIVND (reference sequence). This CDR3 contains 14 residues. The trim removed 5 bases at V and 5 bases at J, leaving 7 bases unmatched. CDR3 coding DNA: TGTGCCAGTAGTGACAGGGGCCGAGGAACTGAAGCTTTCTTT. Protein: CASSDRGRGTEAFF.

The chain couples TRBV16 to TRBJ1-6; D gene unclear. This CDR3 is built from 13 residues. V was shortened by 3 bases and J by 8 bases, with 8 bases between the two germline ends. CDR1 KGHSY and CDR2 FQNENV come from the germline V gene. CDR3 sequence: CASSHQVDSPLHF. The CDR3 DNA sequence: TGTGCCAGCAGCCATCAGGTAGATTCACCCCTCCACTTT.

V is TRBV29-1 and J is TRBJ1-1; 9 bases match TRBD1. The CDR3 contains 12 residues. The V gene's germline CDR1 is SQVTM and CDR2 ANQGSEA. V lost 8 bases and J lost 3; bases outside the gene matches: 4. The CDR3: CSSRTGDTEAFF. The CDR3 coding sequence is TGCAGCTCCCGGACAGGGGACACTGAAGCTTTCTTT.

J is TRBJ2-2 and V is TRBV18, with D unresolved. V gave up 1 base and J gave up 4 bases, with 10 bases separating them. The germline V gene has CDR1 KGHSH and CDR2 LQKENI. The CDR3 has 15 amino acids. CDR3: CASSPREPGTGELFF. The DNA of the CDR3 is TGTGCCAGCTCACCACGAGAGCCCGGCACCGGGGAGCTGTTTTTT. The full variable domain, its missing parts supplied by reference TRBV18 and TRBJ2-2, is NAGVMQNPRHLVRRRGQEARLRCSPMKGHSHVYWYRQLPEEGLKFMVYLQKENIIDESGMPKERFSAEFPKEGPSILRIQQVVRGDSAAYFCASSPREPGTGELFFGEGSRLTVL.

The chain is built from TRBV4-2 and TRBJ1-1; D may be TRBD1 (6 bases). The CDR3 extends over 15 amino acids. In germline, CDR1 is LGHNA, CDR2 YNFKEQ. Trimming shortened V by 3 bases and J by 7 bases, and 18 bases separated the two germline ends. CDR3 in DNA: TGTGCCAGCAGCCAGGGGGGCAGCGGGATGGGTGAAGCTTTCTTT. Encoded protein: CASSQGGSGMGEAFF.

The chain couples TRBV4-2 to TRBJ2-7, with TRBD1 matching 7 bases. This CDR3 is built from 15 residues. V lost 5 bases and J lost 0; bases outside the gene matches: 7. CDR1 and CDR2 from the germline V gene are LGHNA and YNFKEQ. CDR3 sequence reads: CASSNTGTASYEQYF. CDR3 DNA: TGTGCCAGCAGCAACACCGGGACAGCCTCCTACGAGCAGTACTTC.

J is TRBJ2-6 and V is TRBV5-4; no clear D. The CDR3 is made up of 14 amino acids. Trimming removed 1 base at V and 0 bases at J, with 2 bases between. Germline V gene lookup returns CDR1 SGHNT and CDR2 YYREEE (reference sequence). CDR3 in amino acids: CASSLRSGANVLTF. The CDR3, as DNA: TGTGCCAGCAGCTTGCGCTCTGGGGCCAACGTCCTGACTTTC.

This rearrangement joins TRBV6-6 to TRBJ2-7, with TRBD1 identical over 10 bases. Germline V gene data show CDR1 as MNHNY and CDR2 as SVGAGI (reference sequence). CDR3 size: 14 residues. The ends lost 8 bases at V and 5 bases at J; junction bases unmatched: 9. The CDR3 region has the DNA TGTGCCAGCGGTGACGGGACAGGGGTTAACGAGCAGTACTTC. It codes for CASGDGTGVNEQYF.

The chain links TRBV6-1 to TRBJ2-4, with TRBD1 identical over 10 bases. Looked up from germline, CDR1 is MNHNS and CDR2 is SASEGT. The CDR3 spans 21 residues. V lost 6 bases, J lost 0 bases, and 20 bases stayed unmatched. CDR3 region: CASRERDRGVSLVLAKNIQYF. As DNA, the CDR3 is TGTGCCAGCAGGGAACGGGACAGGGGAGTGTCACTTGTACTAGCCAAAAACATTCAGTACTTC.

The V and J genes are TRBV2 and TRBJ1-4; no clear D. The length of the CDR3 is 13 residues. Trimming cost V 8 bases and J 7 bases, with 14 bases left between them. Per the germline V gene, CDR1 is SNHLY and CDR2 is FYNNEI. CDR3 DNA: TGTGCCAGCTTACGGAGTCGGGGTGAAAAACTGTTTTTT. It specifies CASLRSRGEKLFF.

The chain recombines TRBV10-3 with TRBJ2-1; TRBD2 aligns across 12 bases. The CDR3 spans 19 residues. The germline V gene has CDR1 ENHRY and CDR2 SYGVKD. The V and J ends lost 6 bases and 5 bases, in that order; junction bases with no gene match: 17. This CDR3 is CAISIRGLAGFGGHNEQFF. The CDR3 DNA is TGTGCCATCAGCATACGAGGACTAGCGGGGTTCGGTGGGCACAATGAGCAGTTCTTC.

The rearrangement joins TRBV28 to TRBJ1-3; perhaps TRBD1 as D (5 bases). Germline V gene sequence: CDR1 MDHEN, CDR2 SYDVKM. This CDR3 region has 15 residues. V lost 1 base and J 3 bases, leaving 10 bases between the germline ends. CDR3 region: CASSLSSGGGNTIYF. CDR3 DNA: TGTGCCAGCAGTTTATCATCCGGGGGTGGAAACACCATATATTTT.

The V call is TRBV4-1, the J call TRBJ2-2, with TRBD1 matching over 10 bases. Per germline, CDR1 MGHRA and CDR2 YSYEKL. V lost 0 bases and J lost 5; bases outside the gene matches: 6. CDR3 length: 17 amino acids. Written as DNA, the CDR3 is TGCGCCAGCAGCCAAGAAGGGACAGGGGTCCCTACCGGGGAGCTGTTTTTT. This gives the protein CASSQEGTGVPTGELFF.

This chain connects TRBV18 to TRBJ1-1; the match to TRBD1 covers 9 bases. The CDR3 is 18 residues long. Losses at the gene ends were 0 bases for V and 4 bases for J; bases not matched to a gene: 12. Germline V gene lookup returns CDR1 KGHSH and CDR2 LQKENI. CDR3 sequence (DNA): TGTGCCAGCTCACCACCAAGTACAGGGGGCAAGGGGGGCACTGAAGCTTTCTTT. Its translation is CASSPPSTGGKGGTEAFF.

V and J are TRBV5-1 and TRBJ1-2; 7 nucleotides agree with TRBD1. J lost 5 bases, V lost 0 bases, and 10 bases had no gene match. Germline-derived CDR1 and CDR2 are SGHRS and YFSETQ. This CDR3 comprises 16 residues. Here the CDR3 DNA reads TGCGCCAGCAGCTTGGGGATTACCGGGACAGAATATGGCTACACCTTC. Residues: CASSLGITGTEYGYTF.

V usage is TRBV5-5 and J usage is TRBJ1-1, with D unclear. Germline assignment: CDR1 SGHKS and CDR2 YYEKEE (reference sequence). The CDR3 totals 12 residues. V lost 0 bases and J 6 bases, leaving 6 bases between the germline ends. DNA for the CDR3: TGTGCCAGCAGCTTGGCGTCGGCTGAAGCTTTCTTT. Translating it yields CASSLASAEAFF.

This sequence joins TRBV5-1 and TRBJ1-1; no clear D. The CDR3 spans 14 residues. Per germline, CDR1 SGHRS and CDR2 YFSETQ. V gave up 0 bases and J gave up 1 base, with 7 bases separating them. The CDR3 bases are TGCGCCAGCAGCTTGGGCACGGGGAACACTGAAGCTTTCTTT. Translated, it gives CASSLGTGNTEAFF.